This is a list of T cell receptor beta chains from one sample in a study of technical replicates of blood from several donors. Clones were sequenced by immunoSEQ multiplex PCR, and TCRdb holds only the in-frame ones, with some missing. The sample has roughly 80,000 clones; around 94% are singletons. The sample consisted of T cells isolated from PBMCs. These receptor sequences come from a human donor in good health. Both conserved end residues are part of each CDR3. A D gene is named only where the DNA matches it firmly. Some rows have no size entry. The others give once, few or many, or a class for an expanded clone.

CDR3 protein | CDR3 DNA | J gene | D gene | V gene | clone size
CASSGGGVSNQPQHF | TGTGCCAGCAGTGGTGGAGGGGTAAGCAATCAGCCCCAGCATTTT | TRBJ1-5 | - | TRBV2 | -
CAWSQGAYEQYF | TGTGCCTGGTCACAGGGGGCCTACGAGCAGTACTTC | TRBJ2-7 | TRBD1 | TRBV30 | once
CASSRTGDQPQHF | TGTGCCAGCAGTAGGACAGGGGATCAGCCCCAGCATTTT | TRBJ1-5 | TRBD1 | TRBV28 | few
CASSQATGGNQPQHF | TGTGCCAGCAGCCAGGCGACAGGGGGCAATCAGCCCCAGCATTTT | TRBJ1-5 | TRBD1 | TRBV16 | -
CASRYTGHNLQETQYF | TGTGCCAGCAGATACACGGGACACAACCTTCAAGAGACCCAGTACTTC | TRBJ2-5 | - | TRBV27 | -
CASSGRGNRGTEAFF | TGTGCCAGCAGTGGACGGGGTAATCGAGGCACTGAAGCTTTCTTT | TRBJ1-1 | - | TRBV27 | once
CASILAGGSTDTQYF | TGTGCCAGCATACTAGCGGGGGGGAGCACAGATACGCAGTATTTT | TRBJ2-3 | TRBD2 | TRBV6-1 | -
CASSFGTLTTEAFF | TGTGCCAGCAGTTTTGGGACACTGACCACTGAAGCTTTCTTT | TRBJ1-1 | - | TRBV28 | -
CAGTGTGGNYGYTF | TGTGCCGGCACGGGGACGGGAGGGAACTATGGCTACACCTTC | TRBJ1-2 | - | TRBV6-6 | -
CASSLGRGSFTVRNTIYF | TGTGCCAGCAGTTTAGGCAGGGGGTCGTTTACCGTACGAAACACCATATATTTT | TRBJ1-3 | TRBD1 | TRBV28 | -
CASSATSGTAIQYF | TGTGCCAGCAGCGCCACTAGCGGGACGGCCATTCAGTACTTC | TRBJ2-4 | TRBD2 | TRBV7-2 | once
CSVLHRNTEAFF | TGCAGCGTTTTGCACAGGAACACTGAAGCTTTCTTT | TRBJ1-1 | - | TRBV29-1 | -
CASSLGGTGNTIYF | TGCGCCAGCAGCTTGGGAGGGACTGGAAACACCATATATTTT | TRBJ1-3 | - | TRBV5-1 | -
CASSYLGRGGTEAFF | TGTGCCAGCAGCTACCTAGGGAGGGGAGGGACTGAAGCTTTCTTT | TRBJ1-1 | - | TRBV28 | -
CASSEQENQPQHF | TGCGCCAGCTCAGAACAGGAGAATCAGCCCCAGCATTTT | TRBJ1-5 | - | TRBV10-2 | -
CASSLAGLAGDEQFF | TGTGCCAGCAGCTTAGCGGGACTAGCGGGAGACGAGCAGTTCTTC | TRBJ2-1 | TRBD2 | TRBV7-2 | -